This T cell receptor beta chain derives from a study of blood T cell repertoires in COVID-19. Study-level information: The study drew acute and convalescent COVID-19 samples from the United States, Italy and Spain. T cells, B-cell-depleted T cells, or PBMCs supplied cDNA or gDNA.

How the authors handled the data: How many nucleated cells were present was estimated from reference gene primer amplification. The table came from immunoSEQ multiplex PCR; TCRdb's copy has only in-frame clones and leaves some out. V, J and clone size were drawn from that table, and D and trimming were deduced from the DNA. The sample contains around 41,000 clones, approximately 90% of which appear only once. V lost 8 bases and J lost 5, with 15 bases in between. CDR3 length: 13 amino acids. The germline V gene has CDR1 ENHRY and CDR2 SYGVKD. The receptor was derived from a human donor in a cohort sampled during active COVID-19. Sequencing used peripheral blood. This chain links TRBV10-3 with TRBJ1-1, with D possibly being TRBD1 (6 bases). The CDR3 spells CAIADLRGTEAFF. The CDR3 DNA is TGTGCCATCGCGGACCTAAGGGGGACTGAAGCTTTCTTT.